What follows describes a single T cell receptor (beta chain). At least ten counts were recorded for this clonotype. This clone's antigen is unknown. Base qualities are not provided; no much larger clone lies one nucleotide away. The data derive from a study of blood T cells in healthy people across ages (dated by TCRdb to the mid-2010s). Describing the broader study: In model experiments, template switching captured about one uniquely barcoded TCR beta cDNA molecule for every two T cells. Using deep sequencing normalized with unique cDNA molecular identifiers, the study measured how TCR beta repertoire diversity changes with age. The donors were divided into four age groups: young (average around 15 years), middle-aged (around 37), aged (roughly 60) and long-lived (about 80). To avoid experimental bias, donors of different ages were spread randomly across the sequencing lanes. The study analyzed two additional independent replicas of 1 million unique cDNA reads from the same blood draw for two donors, one aged 18 to 30 and one aged 80 or older. Results the study describes overall, beyond this receptor: Conclusive comparison of naive and antigen-experienced compartments was prevented by the profiling of bulk unsorted PBMCs. Donor CMV infection status was unknown, potentially confounding age-related changes in expanded clonotypes. The percentage of naive T cells measured by flow cytometry correlated strongly with observed TCR beta diversity. Estimates of total diversity based on one million sequenced T cells were considered lower bounds and underestimates. Observed TCR beta diversity per million T cells fell roughly linearly with age, and a significant reduction was already apparent by age around 40. Compared with the aged group, the long-lived group had more naive CD4+ T cells, fewer expanded clones and increased TCR diversity, suggesting age selection.

Donors were a few dozen systemically healthy Caucasian individuals from Russia aged roughly 6 to 90 years. Each donor gave about 9.2 milliliters of peripheral blood, drawn into EDTA-treated Vacutainer tubes. Ficoll-Paque density-gradient centrifugation was used to isolate PBMCs, with at least 6.5 million obtained per sample. Total RNA, at least 5 micrograms per sample, was extracted from PBMCs with Trizol reagent. Naive CD45RAhigh/CD27high T cell percentages were measured by flow cytometry on a PBMC aliquot from every donor. Receptor libraries were prepared by 5' RACE. The instrument given in TCRdb is Illumina HiSeq 2500. A second PCR of roughly 6 to 11 cycles was run with a J-beta primer mix and a sample-barcoded 5' primer. A template-switch 5' adaptor carrying 12 random nucleotides introduced a unique molecular identifier onto each TCR beta cDNA molecule. At least 2.5 million CDR3-containing paired-end reads were obtained from each sample. First-strand cDNA was synthesized from all RNA with the Mint cDNA synthesis kit, primed by a TRBC-specific oligonucleotide. Following uracil-DNA glycosylase treatment, a first 18-cycle PCR with universal primers M1SS and BC2_uni_R was performed on all cDNA. As for the authors' bioinformatics: For normalization, 1 million high-quality reads, each with a distinct molecular identifier, were randomly selected from each sample. Instead of being binned into consensus sequences, reads that shared molecular identifiers were thrown out. MiTCR, set to a Q25 quality threshold and the strictest error-elimination algorithm, was used for CDR3 identification, clonotype clustering and error correction. A nonparametric unseen species model using Euler transformation provided a lower-bound estimate of total TCR beta diversity. The raw public reads went through TCRdb reprocessing: fastp at Q25, MiXCR clone calling, in-frame beta chains kept. Each record represents a unique CDR3 protein, reported with the most common genes and DNA among its rows. These V and J calls rely on TCRdb rather than the paper's analysis. The sample data list 700,000 or so distinct CDR3 sequences, and 20% to 25% of these were observed just once. The top ten clonotypes cover around 22% of the sample.

The germline V gene yields MDHEN for CDR1 and SYDVKM for CDR2. Measured from the cysteine to the phenylalanine, the CDR3 is 14 residues long. The sequence is cut down to CDR3 DNA, 42 bases in frame from base 1. The V end loses 6 bases and the J end loses 0 bases, and a stretch of 12 bases separates them. The clonotype was recovered from an older man in good health. The chain is assembled from TRBV28 and TRBJ2-7; TRBD1 is perhaps the D gene, given 6 matching bases. Sequencing was performed on blood. The CDR3 amino acid sequence is: CASRGTGISYEQYF. The DNA sequence is TGTGCCAGCAGGGGAACAGGGATCTCCTACGAGCAGTACTTC. With the portions outside the CDR3 filled from the reference TRBV28 and TRBJ2-7 genes, the complete variable region becomes DVKVTQSSRYLVKRTGEKVFLECVQDMDHENMFWYRQDPGLGLRLIYFSYDVKMKEKGDIPEGYSVSREKKERFSLILESASTNQTSMYLCASRGTGISYEQYFGPGTRLTVT.